The 28 T cell receptor beta chains given below trace back to one sample, sequenced in a study of human T cells and chemical hapten exposure. Each CDR3 protein gets one entry after TCRdb re-called the RACE reads with MiXCR. The sample has under 200,000 distinct CDR3 sequences; 25% to 30% are singletons. Time point indicated: pre-sensitization, week 0. Treatment noted: therapeutic diphenylcyclopropenone sensitization with weekly scalp DPC. Here the sequenced sample was whole blood, taken in connection with sensitization to the hapten diphenylcyclopropenone (DPC). Receptors originate from a woman in her thirties with alopecia areata. Some clones in this sample may be carry-over from other donors' samples.

This clonotype was counted only a few times. The chain joins TRBV29-1 to TRBJ2-5; D gene unclear. V was clipped by 7 bases and J by 5 bases, with 11 bases between them. This CDR3 comprises 11 residues. Germline-derived CDR1 and CDR2 are SQVTM and ANQGSEA. This CDR3 is CSAEYPETQYF. In nucleotides, the CDR3 is TGCAGCGCCGAGTATCCGGAGACCCAGTACTTC.

This clonotype was seen a handful of times. The chain joins TRBV5-1 to TRBJ2-5, with 13 bases matching TRBD2. Germline-derived CDR1 and CDR2 are SGHRS and YFSETQ. The CDR3 has 14 amino acids. The V gene end was trimmed by 8 bases and the J gene end by 5 bases; junction bases not matched to a gene: 6. The CDR3 region has the DNA TGCGCCAGTGGACTAGCGGGAGAGGGGGAGACCCAGTACTTC. Its translation is CASGLAGEGETQYF.

The V and J genes are TRBV7-2 and TRBJ2-7, with 9 bases identical to TRBD1. Germline loops: CDR1 SGHTA, CDR2 FQGNSA. With 5 bases clipped from V and 7 bases from J, the junction kept 6 bases outside the gene matches. This CDR3 spans 13 amino acids. The CDR3 sequence is CASSPGTGREQYF. Here the CDR3 DNA reads TGTGCCAGCAGCCCTGGGACAGGGCGGGAGCAGTACTTC.

This clonotype was observed many times. This sequence joins TRBV5-1 and TRBJ1-5; no firm D call. The length of the CDR3 is 15 residues. The V and J ends lost 0 bases and 1 base respectively, with 8 bases between them. Per the germline V gene, CDR1 is SGHRS and CDR2 is YFSETQ. The CDR3 DNA follows: TGCGCCAGCAGCTTGGAGGGCAGCAGCAATCAGCCCCAGCATTTT. Translating gives CASSLEGSSNQPQHF.

CDR3 amino acids: CSASSSSKTEAFF. CDR3 nucleotide sequence: TGCAGTGCTAGTTCCAGTTCTAAGACTGAAGCTTTCTTT. The rearrangement links TRBV20-1 to TRBJ1-1; D call uncertain. In germline, CDR1 is DFQATT, CDR2 SNEGSKA (reference sequence). Trimming cost V 3 bases and J 5 bases, with 13 bases left between them. CDR3 length: 13 amino acids.

Remarks on this clonotype: Possible read error: a much larger clone is one base away. V is TRBV14 and J is TRBJ1-1; 7 nucleotides line up with TRBD1. This CDR3 region has 13 residues. V lost 4 bases, J lost 5 bases, and 4 bases stayed unmatched. CDR1 and CDR2 (germline): SGHDN, FVKESK. The DNA for the CDR3 is TGTGCCAGCAGCCTACAGGGGAAGACTGAAGCTTTCTTT. Its translation: CASSLQGKTEAFF.

The CDR3 nucleotides read TGCAGCGTTGACATCGCAGGGGGAAGTGGGGGCTACACCTTC. It yields the protein CSVDIAGGSGGYTF. The rearrangement joins TRBV29-1 to TRBJ1-2; TRBD1 agrees at 7 bases. Germline V CDR1 and CDR2: SQVTM, ANQGSEA. The length of the CDR3 is 14 residues. Trimming removed 3 bases from V and 8 bases from J; junction bases left unmatched: 12.

V usage is TRBV9 and J usage is TRBJ1-2, with D unresolved. V lost 6 bases to trimming and J lost 4 bases, with 16 bases between them. The CDR3 length is 14 residues. The germline gives CDR1 SGDLS, CDR2 YYNGEE. CDR3 nucleotides: TGTGCCAGCACTCAGGCTCTGGAGGGCTATGGCTACACCTTC. Translating it yields CASTQALEGYGYTF.

CDR3 nucleotide sequence: TGCAGCGTTGGAATTGGGGACACCGTCTACGAGCAGTACTTC. Its translation is CSVGIGDTVYEQYF. The chain uses TRBV29-1 and TRBJ2-7, with D possibly matching TRBD1 (6 bases). This CDR3 spans 14 amino acids. Germline V gene sequence: CDR1 SQVTM, CDR2 ANQGSEA. Trimming shortened V by 4 bases and J by 3 bases, and 16 bases separated the two germline ends.

Only one count was recorded for this clonotype. This rearrangement joins TRBV28 to TRBJ2-7; D uncertain. V dropped 3 bases and J dropped 0 bases, with 9 bases sitting between them. Germline V lookup: CDR1 MDHEN, CDR2 SYDVKM. There are 14 residues in the CDR3. CDR3 nucleotides: TGTGCCAGCAGTTTCCCCGGCAACTCCTACGAGCAGTACTTC. It encodes CASSFPGNSYEQYF.

This CDR3 is CASTYGTNTGELFF. CDR3 nucleotide sequence: TGTGCCAGCACCTACGGGACAAACACCGGGGAGCTGTTTTTT. The chain recombines TRBV27 with TRBJ2-2; tentative D call: TRBD1 (6 bases). CDR3 length: 14 amino acids. CDR1 and CDR2 from the germline V gene are MNHEY and SMNVEV (reference sequence). With 7 bases removed from V and 2 bases from J, the gap between germline ends came to 11 bases.

The chain carries TRBV3-1 and TRBJ2-5; TRBD1 agrees at 8 bases. CDR1 is LGHDT and CDR2 is YNNKEL in the germline V gene (reference sequence). The ends lost 4 bases at V and 5 bases at J; junction bases unmatched: 9. CDR3 length: 15 residues. CDR3 region: CASSPAGGAGETQYF. The CDR3 region has the DNA TGTGCCAGCAGCCCGGCAGGGGGCGCTGGGGAGACCCAGTACTTC.

This clonotype was found once. The chain is built from TRBV9 and TRBJ2-5, with TRBD2 matching 8 bases. Germline V gene lookup returns CDR1 SGDLS and CDR2 YYNGEE. CDR3 length equals 17 residues. V trimming: 0 bases; J trimming: 5 bases; junction bases outside the gene matches: 12. The DNA of the CDR3 is TGTGCCAGCAGCGTAGGTCCCCCGGGACTAGTTCCGGAGACCCAGTACTTC. Its translation: CASSVGPPGLVPETQYF.

This clonotype turned up a few times. V and J are TRBV29-1 and TRBJ1-2, with D perhaps TRBD1 (5 bases). Germline V lookup: CDR1 SQVTM, CDR2 ANQGSEA. This CDR3 has 14 amino acids. V lost 6 bases and J 2 bases, leaving 16 bases between the germline ends. CDR3 coding DNA: TGCAGCGTAACGAAGGACACCGGGAACTATGGCTACACCTTC. Its translation is CSVTKDTGNYGYTF.

A few counts support this clonotype. The V call is TRBV15, the J call TRBJ1-1; D unclear. Germline V gene lookup returns CDR1 LNHNV and CDR2 YYDKDF (reference sequence). CDR3 size: 15 residues. The germline V and J ends were trimmed by 0 bases and 0 bases, with 8 bases remaining between them. As DNA, the CDR3 is TGTGCCACCAGCAGAGAGGCGGGGATGAACACTGAAGCTTTCTTT. The encoded protein is CATSREAGMNTEAFF.

This chain links TRBV7-8 with TRBJ2-1; tentative D call: TRBD1 (6 bases). CDR3 length: 17 amino acids. Looked up from germline, CDR1 is SGHVS and CDR2 is FQNEAQ. Trimming took off 2 bases at V and 6 bases at J, with 20 bases between the two ends. CDR3 sequence (DNA): TGTGCCAGCAGCTTAAGGACTCTCGCAGGGGCGGGCAATGAGCAGTTCTTC. The encoded protein is CASSLRTLAGAGNEQFF.

J is TRBJ1-3 and V is TRBV28, with D possibly being TRBD1 (5 bases). This CDR3 has 16 amino acids. The V gene's germline CDR1 is MDHEN and CDR2 SYDVKM. V lost 6 bases and J lost 4, with 19 bases in between. CDR3 coding DNA: TGTGCCAGCAGCCAAGCCGGGACTATAATCGGAAACACCATATATTTT. Encoded protein: CASSQAGTIIGNTIYF.

This clonotype was counted between two and nine times. This sequence joins TRBV29-1 and TRBJ1-2, with D unclear. V dropped 3 bases and J dropped 8 bases, with 10 bases sitting between them. Germline CDR1 is SQVTM and CDR2 is ANQGSEA. This CDR3 comprises 11 residues. This chain's CDR3 is CSVDWGDGYTF. CDR3 in DNA: TGCAGCGTTGATTGGGGTGACGGCTACACCTTC.

This clonotype was observed at least ten times. V is TRBV9 and J is TRBJ2-7; TRBD2 might be the D (7 bases). This CDR3 comprises 15 residues. The germline V and J ends were trimmed by 6 bases and 5 bases, with 21 bases remaining between them. Looked up from germline, CDR1 is SGDLS and CDR2 is YYNGEE. The CDR3 nucleotides are TGTGCCAGCAACAGGGAGGGCCTAGCTCGGGACGAGCAGTACTTC. It is translated as CASNREGLARDEQYF.

The table lists this clonotype with a few counts. The chain links TRBV3-1 to TRBJ2-3; either TRBD1 or TRBD2 may supply D (5 bases each). Trimming left V 1 base short and J 3 bases short, with 11 bases between. CDR1 and CDR2 from the germline V gene are LGHDT and YNNKEL (reference sequence). The CDR3 is made up of 15 amino acids. The CDR3 DNA follows: TGTGCCAGCAGCCAAGGAGGATGGGGGACAGATACGCAGTATTTT. It specifies CASSQGGWGTDTQYF.

This chain links TRBV19 with TRBJ2-1; 15 positions match TRBD2. This CDR3 is 17 amino acids long. V gave up 4 bases and J gave up 7 bases; unmatched junction bases: 8. Germline V CDR1 and CDR2: LNHDA, SQIVND (reference sequence). The CDR3 is CASSTEEGLAGGNEQFF. The CDR3, as DNA: TGTGCCAGTAGTACGGAGGAGGGACTAGCGGGGGGTAATGAGCAGTTCTTC.

This clonotype was detected only a few times. V gene TRBV10-3 combines with J gene TRBJ2-1; no reliable D call. Trimming shortened V by 0 bases and J by 8 bases, and 8 bases separated the two germline ends. Germline lookup yields CDR1 ENHRY and CDR2 SYGVKD. The CDR3 loop spans 13 amino acids. The CDR3 nucleotides read TGTGCCATCAGTGAGTCCTTTGCTGATGAGCAGTTCTTC. Its translation is CAISESFADEQFF.

This chain connects TRBV7-2 to TRBJ2-5, with a weak D call TRBD1 (6 bases). CDR1 and CDR2 from the germline V gene are SGHTA and FQGNSA. The CDR3 is 13 residues long. V was pared by 8 bases and J by 0 bases, with 10 bases between. Here the CDR3 DNA reads TGTGCCAGCGGGGGCGGGCACCAAGAGACCCAGTACTTC. Translated, it gives CASGGGHQETQYF.

The chain couples TRBV28 to TRBJ1-5; the D is unclear. In germline, CDR1 is MDHEN, CDR2 SYDVKM. This CDR3 spans 13 amino acids. V was trimmed by 3 bases and J by 1 base, leaving 4 bases between them. The CDR3 sequence: CASSFESNQPQHF. CDR3 DNA: TGTGCCAGCAGTTTTGAGAGCAATCAGCCCCAGCATTTT.

This sequence joins TRBV4-3 and TRBJ2-4, with TRBD1 identical over 7 bases. Per germline, CDR1 LGHNA and CDR2 YSLEER. This CDR3 contains 15 residues. J lost 6 bases, V lost 1 base, and 6 bases had no gene match. The CDR3 nucleotides read TGCGCCAGCAGCCAAGGGCGACAGGGAAGAAACATTCAGTACTTC. Encoded protein: CASSQGRQGRNIQYF.

The rearrangement links TRBV11-2 to TRBJ2-1; D may be TRBD1 or TRBD2 (5 bases each). The V gene's germline CDR1 is SGHAT and CDR2 FQNNGV. Trimming removed 5 bases at V and 2 bases at J, with 10 bases between. The CDR3 length is 14 residues. The CDR3 loop reads CASSGDPTYNEQFF. CDR3 in DNA: TGTGCCAGCAGCGGGGACCCCACCTACAATGAGCAGTTCTTC.

The table lists this clonotype with a count of one. The V gene is TRBV20-1, the J gene TRBJ1-1; D unresolved. CDR1 is DFQATT and CDR2 is SNEGSKA in the germline V gene (reference sequence). V lost 6 bases and J lost 1, with 12 bases in between. The CDR3 has 13 residues. The CDR3 sequence is CSAPRAGNTEAFF. Here the CDR3 DNA reads TGCAGTGCCCCCCGGGCGGGGAACACTGAAGCTTTCTTT.

Here the CDR3 reads CATGEVNTEAFF. The CDR3 nucleotides are TGTGCCACAGGGGAGGTGAACACTGAAGCTTTCTTT. J is TRBJ1-1 and V is TRBV28; D may be TRBD1 (6 bases). The CDR3 is 12 amino acids. CDR1 is MDHEN, CDR2 SYDVKM, per germline. Trimming removed 10 bases at V and 0 bases at J, with 9 bases between. Supplemented by reference TRBV28 and TRBJ1-1, the full variable domain reads DVKVTQSSRYLVKRTGEKVFLECVQDMDHENMFWYRQDPGLGLRLIYFSYDVKMKEKGDIPEGYSVSREKKERFSLILESASTNQTSMYLCATGEVNTEAFFGQGTRLTVV.